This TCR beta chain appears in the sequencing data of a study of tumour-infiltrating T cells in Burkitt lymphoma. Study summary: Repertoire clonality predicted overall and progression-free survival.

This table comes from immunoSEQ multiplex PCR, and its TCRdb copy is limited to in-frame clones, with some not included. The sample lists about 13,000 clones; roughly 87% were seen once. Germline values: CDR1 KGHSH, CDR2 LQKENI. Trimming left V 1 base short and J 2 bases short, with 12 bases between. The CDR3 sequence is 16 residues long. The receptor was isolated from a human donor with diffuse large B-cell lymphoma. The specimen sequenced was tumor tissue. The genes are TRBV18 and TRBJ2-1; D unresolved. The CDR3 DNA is TGTGCCAGCTCACCACGGGCCGGAGAAACCTACAATGAGCAGTTCTTC. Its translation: CASSPRAGETYNEQFF.